This T cell receptor beta chain was captured by sequencing in a study of T cell responses to AZD1222 COVID-19 vaccine. Produced via immunoSEQ multiplex PCR; TCRdb's table is partial and in-frame only. The sample has 110,000 to 150,000 clones; just over 85% are singletons. Deletions cut 2 bases from V and 5 bases from J, with 9 bases between. This CDR3 contains 13 residues. The germline V gene has CDR1 MDHEN and CDR2 SYDVKM. A remark on this clone: Antigen: not known.

The study's findings and limits: Within unmutated variant regions lay the reported targets of nearly half of spike-specific TCRs. Across the whole spike, CD4 TCRs peaked at regions 160-218 and 743-854. Researchers took repertoire samples only after the peak T cell response had come. Donors, mostly white British, included more females; clonal diversity was possibly underestimated.

V and J are TRBV28 and TRBJ1-2; D is ambiguous. This TCR came from an adult in good health. The sample in question was peripheral blood, obtained on day 0 of AZD1222 vaccination. CDR3 sequence (DNA): TGTGCCAGCAGTTTAAACCCAGAATATGGCTACACCTTC. The encoded protein is CASSLNPEYGYTF.